This T cell receptor (beta chain) appears in the sequencing data of a study of shared clonotypes between healthy human individuals. In germline, CDR1 is SGHNT, CDR2 YYREEE (reference sequence). The length of the CDR3 is 14 residues. V lost 2 bases to trimming and J lost 3 bases, with 11 bases between them. Only in-frame clones appear in the TCRdb table, and some are missing; sequencing was by immunoSEQ multiplex PCR. This repertoire shows approximately 1.9 million clones, just under 95% found once; its top ten account for around 1.7%. The naive CD8 population came from CD45RO-negative cells selected for CCR7, without terminally differentiated effector memory CD45RA+ cells.

Sequencing was done on a sample of naive CD8+ T cells from PBMCs. This receptor was identified in a man aged 18-30 years in good health. Some clones in this sample may be carry-over from other donors' samples. The chain recombines TRBV5-4 with TRBJ2-5, with a possible D match to TRBD2 (6 bases). The chain's CDR3 is CASSFGGEEETQYF. The CDR3 nucleotides read TGTGCCAGCAGCTTTGGAGGGGAGGAAGAGACCCAGTACTTC.